The 18 T cell receptor beta chains below all came from one sample that was sequenced in a study of T-cell memory formation after mild COVID-19. MiXCR, applied by TCRdb to the 5' RACE reads, yields one record per CDR3 protein. The repertoire holds hundreds of thousands of distinct CDR3 sequences, with roughly 20% as singletons. Specimen: PBMCs or a T cell subset sorted from them (not recorded which). The receptors here all came from a man between 18 and 35 years old who had mild COVID-19 (a few samples of this study predate the infection). Cell type and time point are not known.

The chain joins TRBV9 to TRBJ1-2; D is possibly TRBD1 (6 bases). V lost 4 bases, J lost 1 base, and 14 bases lay in between. The CDR3 is 15 amino acids. The germline gives CDR1 SGDLS, CDR2 YYNGEE. CDR3 DNA: TGTGCCAGCAGCACCCGTGGACAGATTAACTATGGCTACACCTTC. It is translated as CASSTRGQINYGYTF. Full variable domain (outside the CDR3, taken from reference TRBV9 and TRBJ1-2): DSGVTQTPKHLITATGQRVTLRCSPRSGDLSVYWYQQSLDQGLQFLIQYYNGEERAKGNILERFSAQQFPDLHSELNLSSLELGDSALYFCASSTRGQINYGYTFGSGTRLTVV.

This clonotype was seen only a few times. The chain links TRBV19 to TRBJ1-5; D gene ambiguous. The germline V gene has CDR1 LNHDA and CDR2 SQIVND (reference sequence). Trimming removed 9 bases at V and 1 base at J, with 13 bases between. The CDR3 spans 14 residues. CDR3: CASSGGWSNQPQHF. The CDR3 DNA reads as TGTGCCAGCTCGGGAGGATGGAGCAATCAGCCCCAGCATTTT. Together with reference TRBV19 and TRBJ1-5, the CDR3 gives the full variable domain: DGGITQSPKYLFRKEGQNVTLSCEQNLNHDAMYWYRQDPGQGLRLIYYSQIVNDFQKGDIAEGYSVSREKKESFPLTVTSAQKNPTAFYLCASSGGWSNQPQHFGDGTRLSIL.

This clonotype was observed a handful of times. The chain recombines TRBV4-3 with TRBJ2-1; TRBD2 aligns across 10 bases. This CDR3 contains 17 residues. V lost 1 base and J lost 3; bases outside the gene matches: 6. Germline values: CDR1 LGHNA, CDR2 YSLEER. CDR3 protein: CASSQGPLAGDYNEQFF. The CDR3 DNA sequence: TGCGCCAGCAGCCAAGGGCCCCTAGCGGGGGACTACAATGAGCAGTTCTTC.

This chain uses TRBV11-1 with TRBJ2-1, with TRBD2 identical over 7 bases. The CDR3 runs to 17 residues. Germline V gene data show CDR1 as SGHAT and CDR2 as FQDESV (reference sequence). The J segment lost 1 base and the V segment lost 6 bases, leaving 12 bases of the junction unmatched. Written as DNA, the CDR3 is TGTGCCAGCAGGCAAGCATACGGGGGGACGTCCTACAATGAGCAGTTCTTC. This encodes CASRQAYGGTSYNEQFF.

V is TRBV20-1 and J is TRBJ2-7; 8 positions match TRBD1. Unmatched junction bases numbered 10, after V lost 6 bases and J lost 3 bases. The CDR3 runs to 14 residues. The V gene's germline CDR1 is DFQATT and CDR2 SNEGSKA (reference sequence). CDR3 sequence (DNA): TGCAGTGCCATTCAGGGGGCTTCATTCTACGAGCAGTACGTC. Protein sequence: CSAIQGASFYEQYV.

This clonotype occurred a few times. The rearrangement joins TRBV20-1 to TRBJ1-1; D not certain. CDR3 length: 12 residues. In germline, CDR1 is DFQATT, CDR2 SNEGSKA (reference sequence). Trimming pared 6 bases from V and 1 base from J, leaving 9 bases between. The CDR3 region has the DNA TGCAGTGCCATGGATGGGAACACTGAAGCTTTCTTT. This codes for CSAMDGNTEAFF.

This clonotype was seen a handful of times. V gene TRBV5-1 combines with J gene TRBJ2-3; unclear D gene. The length of the CDR3 is 14 residues. The germline gives CDR1 SGHRS, CDR2 YFSETQ. V lost 4 bases to trimming and J lost 2 bases, with 11 bases between them. The CDR3 DNA follows: TGCGCCAGCAGCCTCATGGGGATCACAGATACGCAGTATTTT. Protein: CASSLMGITDTQYF.

The chain couples TRBV15 to TRBJ1-1; D call uncertain. The CDR3 length is 16 residues. Germline V gene lookup returns CDR1 LNHNV and CDR2 YYDKDF (reference sequence). Trimming shortened V by 1 base and J by 2 bases, and 14 bases separated the two germline ends. The CDR3 region has the DNA TGTGCCACCAGCAGAGCCATGGGTGCCAGAAACACTGAAGCTTTCTTT. Its protein product is CATSRAMGARNTEAFF.

This clonotype was counted a few times. The rearrangement links TRBV15 to TRBJ2-5; perhaps TRBD2 as D (5 bases). The germline V gene encodes CDR1 LNHNV and CDR2 YYDKDF (reference sequence). Trimming removed 1 base from V and 4 bases from J, with 19 bases in between. The CDR3 spans 17 residues. In nucleotides, the CDR3 is TGTGCCACCAGCAGAGTGACGAACCAAGAGGGCGGAGAGACCCAGTACTTC. As protein: CATSRVTNQEGGETQYF.

V is TRBV19 and J is TRBJ1-6; 8 bases agree with TRBD1. The CDR3 contains 15 residues. Germline V lookup: CDR1 LNHDA, CDR2 SQIVND (reference sequence). Trimming removed 6 bases from V and 7 bases from J; junction bases left unmatched: 8. CDR3 region: CASRAGQGGNSPLHF. In DNA form, the CDR3 reads TGTGCCAGTAGGGCAGGACAGGGAGGAAATTCACCCCTCCACTTT.

The rearrangement uses TRBV23-1 and TRBJ1-6; D is uncertain. TRBV23-1 is an ORF; its function is uncertain. V was clipped by 5 bases and J by 7 bases, with 9 bases between them. The CDR3 covers 13 residues. CDR3 sequence: CASSSQTNSPLHF. In nucleotides, the CDR3 is TGCGCCAGCAGTTCACAGACGAATTCACCCCTCCACTTT.

This clonotype has more than one count but fewer than ten. The chain has TRBV7-9 and TRBJ2-5; 11 bases line up with TRBD2. The CDR3 extends over 17 amino acids. The trim removed 0 bases at V and 1 base at J, leaving 4 bases unmatched. Per the germline V gene, CDR1 is SEHNR and CDR2 is FQNEAQ (reference sequence). The DNA of the CDR3 is TGTGCCAGCAGCTTAGCCGTGACTAGCGGGACCCAAGAGACCCAGTACTTC. This gives the protein CASSLAVTSGTQETQYF.

This rearrangement joins TRBV6-2 or TRBV6-3 to TRBJ2-7; D perhaps matches TRBD1 (7 bases). This CDR3 has 12 residues. Deletions cut 6 bases from V and 6 bases from J, with 12 bases between. The germline V gene encodes CDR1 MNHEY and CDR2 SVGEGT. The CDR3 reads CASRPGGIEQYF. The CDR3 DNA follows: TGTGCCAGCAGACCAGGGGGGATCGAGCAGTACTTC.

This clonotype was detected many times. CDR3 in DNA: TGTGCCAGCAGCTCAGGGGACAGGGCTAGTTACGGCTACACCTTC. Encoded protein: CASSSGDRASYGYTF. V gene TRBV7-8 combines with J gene TRBJ1-2; TRBD1 matches at 9 bases. The CDR3 runs to 15 residues. Trimming cost V 4 bases and J 8 bases; bases outside gene matches: 11. Germline V gives CDR1 SGHVS, CDR2 FQNEAQ.

This rearrangement joins TRBV24-1 to TRBJ2-7; TRBD2 agrees at 7 bases. Germline loops: CDR1 KGHDR, CDR2 SFDVKD. The CDR3 spans 16 residues. Trimming took 0 bases from V and 2 from J; bases not matched to a gene: 6. For the CDR3, the DNA is TGTGCCACCAGTGATTTGGCGGGGAGGGCCACCTACGAGCAGTACTTC. Translation gives CATSDLAGRATYEQYF.

The gene calls are TRBV2 and TRBJ1-1, with no clear D. The germline CDR1 and CDR2 sequences are SNHLY and FYNNEI. CDR3 length equals 12 residues. The germline V and J ends were trimmed by 4 bases and 4 bases, with 7 bases remaining between them. This chain's CDR3 is CASSAVGTEAFF. The DNA of the CDR3 is TGTGCCAGCAGTGCGGTGGGCACTGAAGCTTTCTTT.

The CDR3 spells CASSVGWGVQETQYF. In nucleotides, the CDR3 is TGTGCCAGCAGCGTAGGTTGGGGGGTCCAAGAGACCCAGTACTTC. The rearrangement joins TRBV9 to TRBJ2-5, with TRBD2 as a possible D gene (6 bases). Germline V lookup: CDR1 SGDLS, CDR2 YYNGEE. The CDR3 runs 15 residues. Trimming removed 0 bases from V and 1 base from J, with 10 bases in between.

The V call is TRBV27, the J call TRBJ1-2; the match to TRBD1 covers 10 bases. The J segment lost 8 bases and the V segment lost 8 bases, leaving 8 bases of the junction unmatched. CDR1 is MNHEY and CDR2 is SMNVEV in the germline V gene (reference sequence). CDR3 size: 13 residues. The CDR3 DNA follows: TGTGCCAGCCGGGGACAGGGGTTGAGGGGCTACACCTTC. It codes for CASRGQGLRGYTF.